The 16 T cell receptor beta chains in this list originate from one sample, sequenced in a study of T cells after somatic rescue of genetic block. Using immunoSEQ multiplex PCR, the repertoire was profiled, and TCRdb retains in-frame clones only, with some absent. Of 100,000 to 120,000 clones in the sample, around nine tenths were seen once. The specimen was peripheral blood mononuclear cells (PBMCs). Source of these receptors: a woman younger than 35.

J is TRBJ2-5 and V is TRBV29-1; tentatively, D is TRBD2 (7 bases). V gave up 3 bases and J gave up 2 bases, with 13 bases separating them. This CDR3 spans 14 amino acids. Germline values: CDR1 SQVTM, CDR2 ANQGSEA. The CDR3 DNA is TGCAGCGTTGATGAGGGGGGGCGGCAAGAGACCCAGTACTTC. It is translated as CSVDEGGRQETQYF. Looking up the rest from reference TRBV29-1 and TRBJ2-5 gives the full variable domain: SAVISQKPSRDICQRGTSLTIQCQVDSQVTMMFWYRQQPGQSLTLIATANQGSEATYESGFVIDKFPISRPNLTFSTLTVSNMSPEDSSIYLCSVDEGGRQETQYFGPGTRLLVL.

The chain joins TRBV10-2 to TRBJ2-1, with D possibly matching TRBD2 (6 bases). The CDR3 length is 13 residues. CDR1 and CDR2 from the germline V gene are WSHSY and SAAADI. The V and J ends lost 2 bases and 6 bases respectively, with 8 bases between them. CDR3 protein: CASSEGGVNEQFF. For the CDR3, the DNA is TGCGCCAGCAGTGAGGGCGGGGTCAATGAGCAGTTCTTC.

The sample holds a few counts of this clone. The rearrangement links TRBV7-2 to TRBJ1-5, with 7 bases that match TRBD1. Trimming took 3 bases from V and 4 from J; bases not matched to a gene: 0. CDR3 size: 13 residues. In germline, CDR1 is SGHTA, CDR2 FQGNSA. DNA of the CDR3: TGTGCCAGCAGCTTGACAGGGAATCAGCCCCAGCATTTT. It specifies CASSLTGNQPQHF.

The chain is built from TRBV30 and TRBJ1-2; no firm D call. The germline V gene encodes CDR1 GTSNPN and CDR2 SVGIG (reference sequence). Trimming cost V 6 bases and J 5 bases, with 7 bases left between them. The CDR3 covers 10 residues. CDR3 in DNA: TGTGCCTGTAGGCTATATGGCTACACCTTC. Translated, it gives CACRLYGYTF. Together with reference TRBV30 and TRBJ1-2, the CDR3 gives the full variable domain: SQTIHQWPATLVQPVGSPLSLECTVEGTSNPNLYWYRQAAGRGLQLLFYSVGIGQISSEVPQNLSASRPQDRQFILSSKKLLLSDSGFYLCACRLYGYTFGSGTRLTVV.

The chain employs TRBV19 and TRBJ1-4, with 9 bases aligning to TRBD1. V shed 5 bases and J 4 bases; nucleotides not matched to a gene: 8. Germline CDR1 and CDR2: LNHDA and SQIVND (reference sequence). This CDR3 has 16 amino acids. Written as DNA, the CDR3 is TGTGCCAGTAGTCTAACAGGGGGCCCGAGTAATGAAAAACTGTTTTTT. Its protein is CASSLTGGPSNEKLFF.

In this sample, this clone turned up once. This rearrangement joins TRBV5-6 to TRBJ1-1, with unresolved D. Per germline, CDR1 SGHDT and CDR2 YYEEEE. V was trimmed by 7 bases and J by 2 bases, leaving 12 bases between them. This CDR3 spans 13 amino acids. CDR3 nucleotide sequence: TGTGCCAGCGGGTATTGGTTAAACACTGAAGCTTTCTTT. It codes for CASGYWLNTEAFF.

This clone was detected a few times. The V and J genes are TRBV29-1 and TRBJ1-5, with TRBD1 identical over 9 bases. Germline CDR1 and CDR2: SQVTM and ANQGSEA. The CDR3 consists of 12 residues. The CDR3 sequence is CRGGQGHQPQHF. In nucleotides, the CDR3 is TGCAGGGGGGGACAGGGCCATCAGCCCCAGCATTTT.

The chain joins TRBV2 to TRBJ2-2, with D hard to call. V lost 4 bases and J lost 4, with 19 bases in between. The CDR3 has 17 residues. CDR1 and CDR2 (germline): SNHLY, FYNNEI. The CDR3 coding sequence is TGTGCCAGCAGTGTCCGAATGGGTCCTGCAACCACCGGGGAGCTGTTTTTT. Its protein is CASSVRMGPATTGELFF.

The genes are TRBV10-3 and TRBJ2-2; D gene uncertain. V gave up 8 bases and J gave up 8 bases, with 21 bases separating them. The CDR3 extends over 15 amino acids. Germline CDR1 is ENHRY and CDR2 is SYGVKD. Here the CDR3 DNA reads TGTGCCATCCATCCGGGCCCCCGAGGTGATGGGGAGCTGTTTTTT. It encodes CAIHPGPRGDGELFF.

V gene TRBV10-3 combines with J gene TRBJ2-5; 11 bases map to TRBD2. Germline V gene sequence: CDR1 ENHRY, CDR2 SYGVKD. CDR3 length: 15 amino acids. Unmatched junction bases numbered 6, after V lost 5 bases and J lost 4 bases. The CDR3 is CAISHSGGASETQYF. The CDR3, as DNA: TGTGCCATCAGTCATAGCGGGGGGGCCTCAGAGACCCAGTACTTC.

The chain recombines TRBV6-1 with TRBJ1-6; a possible D gene is TRBD1 (6 bases). The germline V gene encodes CDR1 MNHNS and CDR2 SASEGT. The CDR3 extends over 16 amino acids. Trimming took 1 base from V and 5 from J, leaving 12 bases between them. CDR3 residues: CASSEVGGLNNSPLHF. The DNA for the CDR3 is TGTGCCAGCAGTGAAGTGGGGGGGCTAAATAATTCACCCCTCCACTTT.

The V call is TRBV7-9, the J call TRBJ1-5, with D perhaps TRBD1 (5 bases). CDR3 length: 15 residues. CDR1 is SEHNR, CDR2 FQNEAQ, per germline (reference sequence). The V gene lost 6 bases and the J gene lost 1 base, with 13 bases spanning the gap. The CDR3, as DNA: TGTGCCAGCAGTCTTAGTGGGGACAGCAATCAGCCCCAGCATTTT. This gives the protein CASSLSGDSNQPQHF. Full variable domain (rest looked up from reference TRBV7-9 and TRBJ1-5): DTGVSQNPRHKITKRGQNVTFRCDPISEHNRLYWYRQTLGQGPEFLTYFQNEAQLEKSRLLSDRFSAERPKGSFSTLEIQRTEQGDSAMYLCASSLSGDSNQPQHFGDGTRLSIL.

The chain joins TRBV7-6 to TRBJ2-2, with TRBD1 identical over 8 bases. Unmatched junction bases numbered 4, after V lost 5 bases and J lost 2 bases. The CDR3 covers 15 residues. Germline values: CDR1 SGHVS, CDR2 FNYEAQ. The CDR3 is CASSKTGANTGELFF. The CDR3, as DNA: TGTGCCAGCAGCAAGACAGGGGCCAACACCGGGGAGCTGTTTTTT. Combining the CDR3 with reference TRBV7-6 and TRBJ2-2 gives the whole variable domain GAGVSQSPRYKVTKRGQDVALRCDPISGHVSLYWYRQALGQGPEFLTYFNYEAQQDKSGLPNDRFSAERPEGSISTLTIQRTEQRDSAMYRCASSKTGANTGELFFGEGSRLTVL.

V usage is TRBV2 and J usage is TRBJ2-6; D remains ambiguous. The CDR3 runs 14 residues. Germline V gene data show CDR1 as SNHLY and CDR2 as FYNNEI. V lost 2 bases and J lost 1, with 3 bases in between. The CDR3 reads CASSERSGANVLTF. In DNA form, the CDR3 reads TGTGCCAGCAGTGAACGTTCTGGGGCCAACGTCCTGACTTTC.

The chain recombines TRBV11-3 with TRBJ2-2; TRBD1 agrees at 8 bases. The germline CDR1 and CDR2 sequences are SGHNT and YENEEA. This CDR3 has 15 residues. J lost 5 bases, V lost 4 bases, and 6 bases had no gene match. The CDR3 DNA is TGTGCCAGCAGCTCTCGGACAGGGAATACCGGGGAGCTGTTTTTT. Its protein is CASSSRTGNTGELFF.

V is TRBV9 and J is TRBJ2-7, with TRBD1 matching 9 bases. Germline CDR1 and CDR2: SGDLS and YYNGEE. This CDR3 has 14 amino acids. V gave up 0 bases and J gave up 3 bases; unmatched junction bases: 1. CDR3 DNA sequence: TGTGCCAGCAGCGTAGCGACAGGGGGCTACGAGCAGTACTTC. Amino acids: CASSVATGGYEQYF. The entire variable domain, with the rest obtained from reference TRBV9 and TRBJ2-7, is as follows: DSGVTQTPKHLITATGQRVTLRCSPRSGDLSVYWYQQSLDQGLQFLIQYYNGEERAKGNILERFSAQQFPDLHSELNLSSLELGDSALYFCASSVATGGYEQYFGPGTRLTVT.